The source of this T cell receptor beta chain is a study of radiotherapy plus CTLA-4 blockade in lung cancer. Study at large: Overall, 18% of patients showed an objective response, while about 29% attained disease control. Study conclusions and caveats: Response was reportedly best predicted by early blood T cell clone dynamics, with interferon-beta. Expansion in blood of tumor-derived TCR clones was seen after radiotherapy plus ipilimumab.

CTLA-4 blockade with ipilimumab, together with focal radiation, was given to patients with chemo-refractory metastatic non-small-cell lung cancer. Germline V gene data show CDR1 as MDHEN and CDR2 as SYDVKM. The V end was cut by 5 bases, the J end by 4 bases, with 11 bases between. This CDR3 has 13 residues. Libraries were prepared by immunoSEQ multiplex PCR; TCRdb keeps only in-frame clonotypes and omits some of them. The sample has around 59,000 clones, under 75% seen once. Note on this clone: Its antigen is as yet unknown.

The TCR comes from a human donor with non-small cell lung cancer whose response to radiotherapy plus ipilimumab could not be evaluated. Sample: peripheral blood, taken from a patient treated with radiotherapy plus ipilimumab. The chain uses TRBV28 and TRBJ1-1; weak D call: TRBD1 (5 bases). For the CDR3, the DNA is TGTGCCAGCAGTGGCCGGGGGGGCACTGAAGCTTTCTTT. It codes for CASSGRGGTEAFF.